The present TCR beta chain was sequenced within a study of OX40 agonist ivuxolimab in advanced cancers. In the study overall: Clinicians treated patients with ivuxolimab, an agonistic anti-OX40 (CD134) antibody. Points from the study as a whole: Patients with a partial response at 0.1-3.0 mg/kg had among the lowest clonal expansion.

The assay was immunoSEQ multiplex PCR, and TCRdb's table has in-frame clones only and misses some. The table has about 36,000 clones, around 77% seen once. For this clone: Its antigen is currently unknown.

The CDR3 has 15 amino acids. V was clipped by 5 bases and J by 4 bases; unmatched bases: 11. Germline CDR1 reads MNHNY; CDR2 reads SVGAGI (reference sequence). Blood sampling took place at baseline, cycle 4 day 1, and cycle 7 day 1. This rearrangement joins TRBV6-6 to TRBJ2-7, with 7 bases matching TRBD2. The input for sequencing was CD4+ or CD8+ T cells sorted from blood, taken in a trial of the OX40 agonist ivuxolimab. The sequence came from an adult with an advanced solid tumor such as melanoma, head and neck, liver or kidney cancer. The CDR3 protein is CASSPEEGRVYEQYF. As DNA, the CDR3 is TGTGCCAGCAGTCCCGAAGAGGGGAGGGTGTACGAGCAGTACTTC.